This T cell receptor beta chain was found in a study of glioma-infiltrating T cells after dendritic cell vaccination. Produced via immunoSEQ multiplex PCR; TCRdb's table is partial and in-frame only. The sample shows tens of thousands of clones, 65% to 90% of them seen only once. The germline V gene encodes CDR1 SGHNT and CDR2 YYREEE (reference sequence). V was pared by 4 bases and J by 7 bases, with 7 bases of the junction left unmatched. CDR3 length equals 15 residues. The rearrangement uses TRBV5-4 and TRBJ2-2, with 10 bases aligning to TRBD2. This receptor was obtained from a human donor with glioblastoma. Sequencing was performed on blood, taken before dendritic cell vaccination. The CDR3 is CASSSGLAVIGELFF. The CDR3 bases are TGTGCCAGCAGCAGCGGACTAGCGGTGATCGGGGAGCTGTTTTTT.